A selection of T cell receptor beta chains follows, all from one sample in a study of PD-1 blockade in classical Hodgkin lymphoma. Assay: immunoSEQ multiplex PCR; the TCRdb copy retains only in-frame clones and omits some. The sample includes approximately 21,000 clones, 85% to 90% of them seen just once. The specimen comprised peripheral blood mononuclear cells (PBMCs), sampled before the fourth cycle of nivolumab. The receptors here all came from a human donor with classical Hodgkin lymphoma. CDR3s include the opening cysteine and the closing phenylalanine or tryptophan. A D gene is named only where the DNA matches it firmly.

-	TRBJ1-5	TRBV5-5	TGTGCCAGCAGCTTATGGTATAGCAATCAGCCCCAGCATTTT	CASSLWYSNQPQHF
-	TRBJ1-5	TRBV19	TGTGCCAGTAGCCTCAATAGCAATCAGCCCCAGCATTTT	CASSLNSNQPQHF
TRBD1	TRBJ2-7	TRBV7-9	TGTGCCAGCAGCCCCGGACAGGGGACCTCCTACGAGCAGTACTTC	CASSPGQGTSYEQYF
TRBD2	TRBJ2-1	TRBV11-2	TGTGCCAGCAGCTTCCGGGCGGGGGGTTTCACCTACAATGAGCAGTTCTTC	CASSFRAGGFTYNEQFF
-	TRBJ1-2	TRBV6-6	TGTGCCAGCAGTTACTCCGCGGGCTATGGCTACACCTTC	CASSYSAGYGYTF
-	TRBJ2-6	TRBV19	TGTGCCAGTAGTTTCGAGGTTCCTCATCCCTCTGGGGCCAACGTCCTGACTTTC	CASSFEVPHPSGANVLTF
-	TRBJ2-1	TRBV9	TGTGCCAGCAGCGTCCTGGGCAATGAGCAGTTCTTC	CASSVLGNEQFF
TRBD2	TRBJ2-1	TRBV5-1	TGCGCCAGCAGCTTGGGTGCCGGGACTAGCGGGAGGTATGTTATCGATGAGCAGTTCTTC	CASSLGAGTSGRYVIDEQFF
TRBD1	TRBJ1-2	TRBV27	TGTGCCAGCAGTTTAAGTCAGGGGGACTATGGCTACACCTTC	CASSLSQGDYGYTF
-	TRBJ1-4	TRBV5-1	TGCGCCAGCAGCTTGACGGACGGTAATGAAAAACTGTTTTTT	CASSLTDGNEKLFF